This T cell receptor (beta chain) stems from a study of cytomegalovirus exposure and HLA in healthy donors (dated by TCRdb to 2015 to 2018). Turning to the overall study: In an earlier analysis of about 560 of the donors, under 300 Gb of sequence data and 90 million to 120 million unique TCR beta sequences from 180 million or so T cells were reported. A later analysis re-examined previously published TCR beta repertoires from 610 or so donors and added high-resolution HLA genotyping to investigate patterns of TCR occurrence. Roughly five DR-DQ haplotypes were handled as single units for association and clustering, since linkage in the cohort was strong. To predict cytomegalovirus infection status, the study combined high-throughput TCR immunosequencing, statistical association of individual TCRs with disease status, and machine learning. In addition to the first cohort of hundreds of subjects, a separate validation cohort of 100 to 150 different subjects was used. Both class I and class II loci were covered by HLA typing, at four-digit resolution. Typing coverage differed by locus: A, B, C, DRB1 and DQB1 were typed in roughly 620-630 donors, DQA1 in about 500, DPA1 in 606, and DPB1 in roughly 450. Donor age, sex, ethnicity and CMV serostatus were collected together with the repertoire data. The genetic ancestry cluster associated with self-reported Caucasian donors included approximately 85% of the 350 to 500 genotyped donors. A later genetic analysis used genome-wide SNP genotypes for about three fifths of the 666 donors, treating that subset as a discovery cohort. All discovery cohort repertoires had been generated on a single sequencing platform. The later analysis used no new phenotypic data to find candidate immune exposures, relying instead on TCR beta sequences and their occurrence across donors. Across 300 to 400 genotyped donors of the cohort, an average of approximately 240,000 unique TCR beta nucleotide sequences per donor were sequenced, and around 20% of those sequences were non-productive. The study profiled the T cell repertoires of hundreds of subjects by immunosequencing and related them to cytomegalovirus serostatus. An earlier analysis of 500 to 650 of the donors applied high-throughput TCR beta sequencing to assess whether each TCR beta V gene segment acted as functional or pseudogenic. About 300 gigabases of sequencing data and approximately 85 million unique TCR sequences were included in an early release covering about 700 HLA-typed donors. The study aimed to test whether cataloging public T cell receptors could reveal signatures of past pathogen exposure. The paper as a whole reports these results and caveats: When HLA alleles, especially DR and DQ, strongly co-occurred, attributing TCR associations to individual alleles was difficult. A later genetic analysis reported fewer N-insertions in productive TCRs among donors in an Asian-associated ancestry cluster than the roughly 620-donor mean. Three of the identified cytomegalovirus-associated TCR beta chains were confirmed in vitro to be specific for cytomegalovirus antigens. Correlated functional status among segregating V segments might be attributable to linkage disequilibrium, but an unknown experimental factor could not be ruled out. Because some donors lacked HLA typing at each locus, the association tests relied only on the typed subset. A later analysis reported that several top co-occurrence clusters appeared linked to parvovirus B19, influenza, CMV and Epstein-Barr virus. The sequencing pipeline was judged likely to have produced a cluster of highly shared sequence variants as a technical artifact. In a later analysis, HLA-associated TCR beta chains showed more clonal expansion and lower generation probabilities than non-associated chains that were equally common. For the cohort, immune exposure information was limited to CMV serostatus. In a later analysis, most CMV-associated TCR beta chains were found to appear HLA-restricted, with HLA associations seemingly driven largely by CMV exposure. Cytomegalovirus status was reported to be diagnosed by the classifier with high specificity and sensitivity in both the original and validation cohorts. A further reported finding was that TCR beta sequences accurately predicted the HLA-A and HLA-B alleles for most subjects in the first cohort. A later analysis associated about 17,000 TCR beta sequences with specific HLA alleles at a false discovery rate of 0.05. In an earlier analysis of roughly 500 of the donors, most TCR beta V segments appeared in productive rearrangements about 90% or about 30% of the time, broadly matching IMGT annotations. The 87-base-pair reads could not distinguish some IMGT-functional V segments, including TRBV6-2 and TRBV6-3, so those segments were excluded. While some public TCRs were present in many individuals, most TCR sequences turned up only very rarely across donors. The study gave a list of over 150 TCR beta chains associated with cytomegalovirus. Roughly uniform sequencing depth across donors was assumed in presence/absence analyses, although this assumption may not hold. Because counts were too low, around 17 rarely observed V segments, including chromosome 9 orphons, were left out of the earlier analysis of a few hundred of the donors. In this cohort, only TCR beta chains were sequenced, and detectable features were limited by the absence of alpha or paired-chain data. The authors suggested that the approach could potentially be extended to other disease states and immunological phenotypes. A later analysis found that TCR association rates varied across HLA loci, with DRB1 alleles showing the most associated TCRs and HLA-C alleles the fewest. A later genetic analysis associated a missense DCLRE1C variant with V-gene and J-gene trimming of TCR beta chains, and an independent cohort replicated the association.

The germline V gene sets CDR1 to MGHRA and CDR2 to YSYEKL. From cysteine to phenylalanine, the CDR3 is 17 amino acids long. The DNA shown is the 51-base CDR3, in frame from base 1. V loses 0 bases, J loses 2 bases, and the germline ends lie 17 bases apart. The library was generated by the immunoSEQ multiplex PCR assay. For the multiplex PCR, a mixture combining 60 forward primers for TCR Vbeta segments and 13 reverse primers for TCR Jbeta segments was used. The CDR3 region of rearranged TCR beta genes was amplified from genomic DNA with a multiplex PCR assay. The Illumina HiSeq System was used to sequence the amplified TCR beta libraries as 87-base-pair reads. In the paper's pipeline: A later analysis tallied 70 million to 100 million unique TCR beta chains across the 700 or so repertoires, and approximately 9.9 million of those chains were shared by two or more donors. Raw reads were error-corrected and collapsed into unique sequences by a nearest-neighbor algorithm in which closely related sequences were merged to remove PCR and sequencing errors. V, D and J gene segments were assigned by aligning CDR3 sequences to IMGT reference sequences. For a sequence to be retained, a match of at least six nucleotides was required to both a V gene segment and a J gene segment. Rearrangements were classified as productive when the CDR3 lacked stop codons and remained in frame with V and J, and all other rearrangements were classified as non-productive. CDR3 was defined by IMGT convention, running from the second conserved V-encoded cysteine to the conserved J-encoded phenylalanine. The earlier analysis of about 560 of the donors excluded any sequence lacking an unambiguous match to a single V gene segment. In an earlier analysis of 587 of the donors, V segments were called functional above 56.7% productive rearrangements and were called segregating when the between-donor standard deviation exceeded 5%. A statistical classification framework was built to diagnose cytomegalovirus status from the catalog of TCR beta chain sequences. A later analysis assigned V and J genes by comparing TCR nucleotide sequences with IMGT/GENE-DB human TR gene sequences. Using the TCRdist pipeline, a later analysis assigned CDR3 sequences along with most-parsimonious VDJ recombination scenarios. In a later analysis, each TCR beta chain was defined by its CDR3 amino acid sequence together with its V-gene family, and reads lacking a unique V-gene family were excluded. As a way to deal with suspected cross-contamination and a sequencing artifact, a later analysis dropped approximately 590 nucleotide sequences that were highly shared and had low generation probability. For each public chain, a later analysis derived a clonal expansion index from normalized ranks of inferred template counts within each repertoire. In a later analysis, generation probabilities were computed with a VDJ recombination model fitted to out-of-frame rearrangements, and the resulting probabilities were checked against IGoR. In a later analysis, hypergeometric tests were used to score TCR-TCR, TCR-HLA and TCR-CMV co-occurrence, with a repertoire-size bias correction applied to TCR pairs. A later analysis estimated false discovery rates by permuting HLA or CMV assignments 20 times. In a later analysis, co-occurring TCRs were grouped with DBSCAN, and TCRdist sequence similarity was added when clustering was performed within HLA-allele-positive subsets. For co-occurrence clustering, repertoires with fewer than 30,000 or more than 120,000 public chains were excluded, along with roughly 5 repertoires with anomalous nucleotide sharing. The immuneACCESS repertoire file appears here via TCRdb, limited to in-frame rearrangements. These files lack a portion of the clones; in checked studies, under half of the deficit traces to unresolved V genes, and the cause of the others is not known. V and J calls and clone size are those listed in that table; D and trimming were worked out from the DNA. The table of this sample itemizes some 200,000 clones. 1.1% of the sample rests with the top ten.

Comment on this clone: Its antigen target is currently unknown.

The cohort comprised some 680 healthy bone marrow donors. Cohort members were all nominally healthy when sampled, although unrecorded immune exposures were likely present. The donor tested CMV seropositive and was one of the 289 seropositive cohort members. A peripheral blood sample was provided by each donor, and peripheral blood mononuclear cells were used for TCR beta sequencing. Genomic DNA was extracted from the blood cell samples with the Qiagen DNeasy Blood Extraction Kit. Sequences were obtained from PBMCs. The clonotype originates from a girl aged 2 to 10 in good health and CMV-seropositive. Recombination joined TRBV4-1 with TRBJ2-7, and perhaps TRBD1 as D gene, on 5 matching bases. CDR3 reads: CASSQDGPDSLPYEQYF. The nucleotides read TGCGCCAGCAGCCAAGACGGGCCCGACAGTCTGCCCTACGAGCAGTACTTC.